This TCR beta chain appears in the sequencing data of a study of blood T cell repertoires in COVID-19. About the research overall: Samples came from the United States, Italy and Spain, spanning acute and convalescent COVID-19. The analysed material was cDNA or gDNA that came from T cells, B-cell-depleted T cells, or PBMCs.

Per the study methods: For nucleated cells, counts were estimated from reference gene primer amplification. Profiling relied on immunoSEQ multiplex PCR, and the TCRdb table lists in-frame clones only, not all of them. V and J calls and clone size follow that table, whereas D and trimming were derived from the DNA. The sample shows approximately 47,000 clones, roughly 88% of them seen only once. The specimen sequenced was peripheral blood. The source is a human donor with active COVID-19. The donor label of this sample is uncertain.

The CDR3, as DNA: TGTGCCAGCAGCTTAGCCCCGGGAGAGGTGGCCTACAATGAGCAGTTCTTC. Residues: CASSLAPGEVAYNEQFF. The chain employs TRBV7-6 and TRBJ2-1; perhaps TRBD2 as D (6 bases). CDR1 and CDR2 (germline): SGHVS, FNYEAQ. Trimming took 0 bases from V and 2 from J, leaving 14 bases between them. The CDR3 contains 17 residues. Full variable domain (missing parts from reference TRBV7-6 and TRBJ2-1): GAGVSQSPRYKVTKRGQDVALRCDPISGHVSLYWYRQALGQGPEFLTYFNYEAQQDKSGLPNDRFSAERPEGSISTLTIQRTEQRDSAMYRCASSLAPGEVAYNEQFFGPGTRLTVL.